The rows below give T cell receptor beta chains drawn from one sample of a study of blood T cell repertoires in COVID-19. Libraries were prepared by immunoSEQ multiplex PCR; TCRdb keeps only in-frame clonotypes and omits some of them. The sample contains 150,000 or so clones, over 85% of which appear only once. The sample taken for sequencing was peripheral blood. Receptor source: a man in his 60s with active or convalescent COVID-19. CDR3s include the opening cysteine and the closing phenylalanine or tryptophan.

v_gene,j_gene,CDR3aa
TRBV11-1,TRBJ2-3,CASSSGVTTDTQYF
TRBV6-5,TRBJ1-1,CASSYGGGNTEAFF
TRBV19,TRBJ2-3,CASSIDLSSGGRTDTQYF
TRBV5-1,TRBJ1-1,CASSLDIWNTEAFF
TRBV10-2,TRBJ1-5,CASSELGDTYQPQHF
TRBV7-2,TRBJ1-2,CASSFRGQGFYGYTF
TRBV3-1/TRBV3-2,TRBJ1-1,CASSPRTGLDNTEAFF
TRBV6-4,TRBJ2-1,CASGTGNNEQFF
TRBV10-3,TRBJ2-7,CAIRGGQGRYEQYF
TRBV7-9,TRBJ1-3,CASSLWSGPSGNTIYF
TRBV7-9,TRBJ2-2,CASRKPGGFDTGELFF
TRBV9,TRBJ2-2,CASSSGLGNTGELFF
TRBV10-2,TRBJ1-3,CASRTDRGNTIYF
TRBV6-5,TRBJ2-7,CASSRSTGTYEQYF
TRBV6-1,TRBJ2-3,CASSDRDRQTTDTQYF
TRBV5-1,TRBJ2-7,CASSHTDRFYEQYF
TRBV5-1,TRBJ2-5,CASSLGRGQETQYF
TRBV5-1,TRBJ2-7,CASSLGAYEQYF
TRBV7-9,TRBJ2-1,CASSLASGQGSHEQFF
TRBV12-3/TRBV12-4,TRBJ1-3,CASSKTSGSTIYF
TRBV4-2,TRBJ1-2,CASSQGPGGSYGYTF
TRBV19,TRBJ1-4,CASSWGSSNEKLFF
TRBV4-1,TRBJ1-1,CASSLQGHEDTEAFF
TRBV19,TRBJ1-5,CASRGTGEQPQHF
TRBV3-1/TRBV3-2,TRBJ2-7,CASSQQGAGYEQYF
TRBV27,TRBJ1-6,CASSLQGQWPSPLHF
TRBV3-1/TRBV3-2,TRBJ1-1,CASSQGDYGKYTEAFF
TRBV7-9,TRBJ1-2,CASSLAGGIGYGYTF
TRBV24-1,TRBJ2-5,CATSDDRAETQYF
TRBV29-1,TRBJ1-2,CSVQGVGVGGYTF
TRBV28,TRBJ1-2,CASSPTGTLGYTF
TRBV19,TRBJ2-2,CASSIGGRVSGELFF
TRBV19,TRBJ2-3,CASSHSATSGRTDTQYF
TRBV5-1,TRBJ2-3,CASSETSGADTQYF
TRBV9,TRBJ2-1,CASSVGSTSGGREQFF
TRBV10-1,TRBJ1-3,CASSESRPSVSGNTIYF
TRBV6-6,TRBJ2-7,CASSSTGFEQYF
TRBV4-1,TRBJ1-1,CASSQEGQFGREAFF
TRBV7-2,TRBJ1-1,CASSLAQGGTEAFF
TRBV7-9,TRBJ1-5,CASSFTGGMGNQPQHF
TRBV7-2,TRBJ2-5,CASSLALTALGPQYF
TRBV9,TRBJ2-7,CASSVGAGGGTYEQYF
TRBV29-1,TRBJ1-6,CSAPGQDNSPLHF
TRBV7-9,TRBJ2-1,CASSFSAMRSYNEQFF